The 9 T cell receptor beta chains below were found in one sample sequenced in a study of blood T cell repertoires in COVID-19. The assay was immunoSEQ multiplex PCR, and TCRdb's table has in-frame clones only and misses some. The table lists approximately 230,000 clones, roughly 80% of them singletons, with about 5.3% in the top ten. Sequencing input: peripheral blood. The receptors here all came from a woman at least 80 years old with active or convalescent COVID-19.

The chain links TRBV4-2 to TRBJ1-1, with 7 positions matching TRBD1. CDR1 and CDR2 (germline): LGHNA, YNFKEQ. The CDR3 runs 15 residues. V trimming: 0 bases; J trimming: 1 base; junction bases outside the gene matches: 2. The CDR3: CASSQEGGKNTEAFF. In nucleotides, the CDR3 is TGTGCCAGCAGCCAAGAAGGGGGCAAGAACACTGAAGCTTTCTTT.

This chain joins TRBV28 and TRBJ2-6; D uncertain. Looked up from germline, CDR1 is MDHEN and CDR2 is SYDVKM. This CDR3 is built from 14 residues. V was clipped by 7 bases and J by 0 bases, with 7 bases between them. Here the CDR3 reads CASIEASGANVLTF. DNA for the CDR3: TGTGCCAGCATTGAGGCCTCTGGGGCCAACGTCCTGACTTTC. The whole variable domain, remainder taken from reference TRBV28 and TRBJ2-6, is DVKVTQSSRYLVKRTGEKVFLECVQDMDHENMFWYRQDPGLGLRLIYFSYDVKMKEKGDIPEGYSVSREKKERFSLILESASTNQTSMYLCASIEASGANVLTFGAGSRLTVL.

The CDR3 DNA reads TGTGCCAGCAGTGATGTCGCGGGATACTCACCCCTCCACTTT. As protein: CASSDVAGYSPLHF. This chain links TRBV2 with TRBJ1-6; D is uncertain. Trimming cost V 3 bases and J 10 bases, with 13 bases left between them. Germline CDR1 reads SNHLY; CDR2 reads FYNNEI. CDR3 length: 14 amino acids. The full variable domain, with the rest looked up from reference TRBV2 and TRBJ1-6, is EPEVTQTPSHQVTQMGQEVILRCVPISNHLYFYWYRQILGQKVEFLVSFYNNEISEKSEIFDDQFSVERPDGSNFTLKIRSTKLEDSAMYFCASSDVAGYSPLHFGNGTRLTVT.

The chain has TRBV9 and TRBJ2-2, with D perhaps TRBD1 (7 bases). Per germline, CDR1 SGDLS and CDR2 YYNGEE. Trimming removed 2 bases at V and 6 bases at J, with 17 bases between. The CDR3 is 16 amino acids. The CDR3 sequence: CASSVRDSIFPGELFF. The CDR3 nucleotides read TGTGCCAGCAGCGTGCGGGACAGCATCTTCCCCGGGGAGCTGTTTTTT.

The rearrangement joins TRBV28 to TRBJ2-1; 7 bases are shared with TRBD1. CDR1 is MDHEN and CDR2 is SYDVKM in the germline V gene. Trimming removed 5 bases from V and 5 bases from J; junction bases left unmatched: 9. The CDR3 extends over 15 amino acids. The CDR3 region has the DNA TGTGCCAGCAGTCCACATTCGGGACAGCACAATGAGCAGTTCTTC. It is translated as CASSPHSGQHNEQFF.

J is TRBJ1-2 and V is TRBV6-5; 7 positions match TRBD1. The germline CDR1 and CDR2 sequences are MNHEY and SVGAGI. V shed 5 bases and J 7 bases; nucleotides not matched to a gene: 10. This CDR3 has 14 amino acids. The CDR3 coding sequence is TGTGCCAGCAGTCAACAGGGGCGGTCGTCTGGCTACACCTTC. Its protein is CASSQQGRSSGYTF.

The chain combines TRBV29-1 with TRBJ2-1; 12 bases are a match to TRBD2. V lost 7 bases and J lost 6; bases outside the gene matches: 4. The CDR3 is 13 residues long. The germline CDR1 and CDR2 sequences are SQVTM and ANQGSEA. The CDR3 region has the DNA TGCAGCGGGCCGACTAGCGGGAGCAATGAGCAGTTCTTC. It encodes CSGPTSGSNEQFF.

The sample holds a few counts of this clone. This chain uses TRBV5-1 with TRBJ1-2; D is undetermined. CDR1 is SGHRS, CDR2 YFSETQ, per germline. This CDR3 is 16 amino acids long. V dropped 0 bases and J dropped 4 bases, with 16 bases sitting between them. The CDR3, as DNA: TGCGCCAGCAGCTTGGCCGGAGGGAGCGAAAGCTATGGCTACACCTTC. The encoded protein is CASSLAGGSESYGYTF.

This clone was seen just once. The chain couples TRBV6-2 or TRBV6-3 to TRBJ1-5; 8 bases align to TRBD1. This CDR3 region has 15 residues. CDR1 and CDR2 (germline): MNHEY, SVGEGT. Unmatched junction bases numbered 4, after V lost 0 bases and J lost 6 bases. CDR3: CASSYSARGLQPQHF. The CDR3 DNA reads as TGTGCCAGCAGTTACTCTGCCAGGGGGCTTCAGCCCCAGCATTTT.